This TCR beta chain is from a study of blood T cell repertoires in COVID-19. Turning to the study itself: Sites in the United States, Italy and Spain provided acute and convalescent COVID-19 samples. Nucleic acid was either cDNA or gDNA, and it came from T cells, B-cell-depleted T cells, or PBMCs.

In the original analysis: Amplification of reference gene primers provided the estimated nucleated cell counts. Generated by immunoSEQ multiplex PCR, the TCRdb table keeps only in-frame clones and is missing some. V and J calls and clone size are given by that table; D and trimming were obtained from the DNA. The profile shows more than 150,000 clones, approximately 79% of them singletons. The CDR3 covers 13 residues. Germline values: CDR1 LGHNT, CDR2 FRNRAP. Trimming shortened V by 1 base and J by 8 bases, and 11 bases separated the two germline ends. What was sequenced was peripheral blood. This TCR was recovered from a middle-aged man who had recovered from COVID-19. The chain uses TRBV12-5 and TRBJ1-1, with D possibly matching TRBD1 (6 bases). The CDR3 DNA reads as TGTGCTAGTGGTTTGGGTACAGGGACAGAAGCTTTCTTT. Its protein product is CASGLGTGTEAFF. Complete variable domain (other parts from reference TRBV12-5 and TRBJ1-1): DARVTQTPRHKVTEMGQEVTMRCQPILGHNTVFWYRQTMMQGLELLAYFRNRAPLDDSGMPKDRFSAEMPDATLATLKIQPSEPRDSAVYFCASGLGTGTEAFFGQGTRLTVV.